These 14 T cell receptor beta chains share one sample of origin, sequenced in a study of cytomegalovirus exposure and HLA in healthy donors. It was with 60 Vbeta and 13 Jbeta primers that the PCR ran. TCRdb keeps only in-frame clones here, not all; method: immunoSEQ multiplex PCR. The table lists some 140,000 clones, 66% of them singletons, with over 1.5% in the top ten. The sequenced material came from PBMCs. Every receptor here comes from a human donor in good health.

The CDR3 DNA reads as TGTGCCAGCAGGTCCGGGACTAGCTACTTGGATGAGCAGTTCTTC. Residues: CASRSGTSYLDEQFF. The genes are TRBV5-4 and TRBJ2-1; TRBD2 agrees at 9 bases. Germline loops: CDR1 SGHNT, CDR2 YYREEE (reference sequence). The CDR3 consists of 15 residues. The V segment lost 5 bases and the J segment 8 bases; nucleotides outside the gene matches: 11.

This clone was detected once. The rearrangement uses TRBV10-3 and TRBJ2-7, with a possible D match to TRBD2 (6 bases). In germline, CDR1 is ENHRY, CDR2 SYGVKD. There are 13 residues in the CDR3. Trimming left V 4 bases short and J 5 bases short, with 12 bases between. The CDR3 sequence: CAISVRTKDEQYF. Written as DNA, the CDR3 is TGTGCCATCAGTGTTAGGACTAAGGACGAGCAGTACTTC.

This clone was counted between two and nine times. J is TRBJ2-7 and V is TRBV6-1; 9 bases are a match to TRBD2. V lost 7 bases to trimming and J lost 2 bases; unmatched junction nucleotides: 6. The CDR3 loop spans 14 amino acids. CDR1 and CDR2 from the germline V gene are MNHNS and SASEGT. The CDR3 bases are TGTGCCAGCAATCCACTAGCGGGCCCCTACGAGCAGTACTTC. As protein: CASNPLAGPYEQYF.

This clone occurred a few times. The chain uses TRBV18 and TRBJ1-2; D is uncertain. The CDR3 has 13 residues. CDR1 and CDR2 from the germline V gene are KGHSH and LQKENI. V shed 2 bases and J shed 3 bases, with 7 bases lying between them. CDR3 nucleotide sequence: TGTGCCAGCTCACCAAGCGGGGACTATGGCTACACCTTC. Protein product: CASSPSGDYGYTF.

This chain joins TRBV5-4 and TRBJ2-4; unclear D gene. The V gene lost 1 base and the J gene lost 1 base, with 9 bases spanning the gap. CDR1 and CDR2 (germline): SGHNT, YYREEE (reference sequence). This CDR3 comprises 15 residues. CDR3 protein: CASSLKSEAKNIQYF. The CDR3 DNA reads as TGTGCCAGCAGCTTGAAGTCCGAGGCCAAAAACATTCAGTACTTC. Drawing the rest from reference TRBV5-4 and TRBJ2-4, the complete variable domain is ETGVTQSPTHLIKTRGQQVTLRCSSQSGHNTVSWYQQALGQGPQFIFQYYREEENGRGNFPPRFSGLQFPNYSSELNVNALELDDSALYLCASSLKSEAKNIQYFGAGTRLSVL.

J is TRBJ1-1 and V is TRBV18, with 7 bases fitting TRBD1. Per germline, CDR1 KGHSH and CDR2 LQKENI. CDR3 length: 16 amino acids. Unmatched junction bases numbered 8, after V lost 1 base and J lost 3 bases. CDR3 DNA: TGTGCCAGCTCACCACGTGCTGGGACAGTCGACACTGAAGCTTTCTTT. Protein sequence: CASSPRAGTVDTEAFF.

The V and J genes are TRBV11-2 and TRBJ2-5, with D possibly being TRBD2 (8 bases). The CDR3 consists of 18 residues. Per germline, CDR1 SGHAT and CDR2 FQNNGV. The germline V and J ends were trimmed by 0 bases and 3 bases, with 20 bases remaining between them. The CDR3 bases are TGTGCCAGCAGCTTAGATAGACGGGGACTAGACAGGGAAGAGACCCAGTACTTC. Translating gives CASSLDRRGLDREETQYF.

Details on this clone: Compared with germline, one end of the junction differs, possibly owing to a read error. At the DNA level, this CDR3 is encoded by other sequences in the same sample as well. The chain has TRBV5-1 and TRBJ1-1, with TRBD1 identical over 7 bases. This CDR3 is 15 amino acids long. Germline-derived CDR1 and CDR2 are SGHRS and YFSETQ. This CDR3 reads CASRAGQSLNTEAFF. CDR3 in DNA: TGCGCCAGCCGCGCGGGACAGTCTTTGAACACTGAGGCTTTCTTT.

Written as DNA, the CDR3 is TGCGCCAGCAGCTTGGTCCCAGGGGTGATCTACGAGCAGTACTTC. Translating gives CASSLVPGVIYEQYF. The V and J genes are TRBV5-1 and TRBJ2-5, with D possibly matching TRBD1 (6 bases). The J call may not be correct, given that the DNA end is closer to TRBJ2-7. Germline V gene data show CDR1 as SGHRS and CDR2 as YFSETQ. CDR3 length equals 15 residues.

The CDR3 protein is CASNPSRGGANTDTQYF. The DNA of the CDR3 is TGTGCCAGCAACCCCTCCCGGGGGGGCGCAAACACAGATACGCAGTATTTT. The chain employs TRBV28 and TRBJ2-3; 8 nucleotides match TRBD2. This CDR3 region has 17 residues. Germline CDR1 is MDHEN and CDR2 is SYDVKM. Trimming at V came to 7 bases and at J to 2 bases, leaving 14 bases not matched to a gene.

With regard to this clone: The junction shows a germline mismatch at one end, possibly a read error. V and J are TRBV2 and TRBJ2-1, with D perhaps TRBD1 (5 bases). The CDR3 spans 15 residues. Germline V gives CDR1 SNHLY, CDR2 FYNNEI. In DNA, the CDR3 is TGTGCCAGCAGCGAAGGAGTACAGGCTAGCAATGAGCAGTTCTTC. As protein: CASSEGVQASNEQFF.

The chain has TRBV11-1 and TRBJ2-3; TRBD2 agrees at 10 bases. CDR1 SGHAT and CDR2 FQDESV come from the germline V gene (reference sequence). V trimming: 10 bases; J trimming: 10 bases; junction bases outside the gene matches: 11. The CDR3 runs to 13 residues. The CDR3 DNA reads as TGTGCCATACGTATAGCGGGAGGAGGGGCGCAGTATTTT. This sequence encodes CAIRIAGGGAQYF. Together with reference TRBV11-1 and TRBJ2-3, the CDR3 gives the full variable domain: EAEVAQSPRYKITEKSQAVAFWCDPISGHATLYWYRQILGQGPELLVQFQDESVVDDSQLPKDRFSAERLKGVDSTLKIQPAELGDSAMYLCAIRIAGGGAQYFGPGTRLTVL.

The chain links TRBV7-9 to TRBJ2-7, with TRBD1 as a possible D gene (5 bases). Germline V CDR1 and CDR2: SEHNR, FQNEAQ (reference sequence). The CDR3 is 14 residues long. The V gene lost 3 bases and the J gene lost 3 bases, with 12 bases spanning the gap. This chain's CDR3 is CASSFAGRVYEQYF. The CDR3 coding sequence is TGTGCCAGCAGCTTTGCCGGCAGGGTCTACGAGCAGTACTTC. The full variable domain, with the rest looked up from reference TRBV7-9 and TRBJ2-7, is DTGVSQNPRHKITKRGQNVTFRCDPISEHNRLYWYRQTLGQGPEFLTYFQNEAQLEKSRLLSDRFSAERPKGSFSTLEIQRTEQGDSAMYLCASSFAGRVYEQYFGPGTRLTVT.

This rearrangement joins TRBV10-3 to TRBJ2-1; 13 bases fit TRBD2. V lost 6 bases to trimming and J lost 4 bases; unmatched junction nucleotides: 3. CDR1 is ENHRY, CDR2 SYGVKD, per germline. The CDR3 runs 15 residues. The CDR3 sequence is CAIRGTSGDYNEQFF. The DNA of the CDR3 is TGTGCCATCAGGGGGACTAGCGGGGATTACAATGAGCAGTTCTTC.